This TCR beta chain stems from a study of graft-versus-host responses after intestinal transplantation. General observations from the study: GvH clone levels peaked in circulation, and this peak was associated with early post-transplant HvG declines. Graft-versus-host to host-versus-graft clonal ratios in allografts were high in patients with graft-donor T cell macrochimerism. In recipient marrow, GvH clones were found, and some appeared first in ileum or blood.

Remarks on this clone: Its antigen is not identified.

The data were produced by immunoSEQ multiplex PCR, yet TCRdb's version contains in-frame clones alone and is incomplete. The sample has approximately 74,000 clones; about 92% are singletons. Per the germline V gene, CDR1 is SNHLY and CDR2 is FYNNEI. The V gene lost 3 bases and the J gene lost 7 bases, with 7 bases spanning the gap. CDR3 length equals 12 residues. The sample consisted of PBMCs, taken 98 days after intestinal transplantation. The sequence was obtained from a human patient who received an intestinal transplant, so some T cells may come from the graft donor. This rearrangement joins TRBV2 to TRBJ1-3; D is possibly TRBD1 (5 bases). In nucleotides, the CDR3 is TGTGCCAGCAGTGACTGGGGGAACACCATATATTTT. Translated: CASSDWGNTIYF.